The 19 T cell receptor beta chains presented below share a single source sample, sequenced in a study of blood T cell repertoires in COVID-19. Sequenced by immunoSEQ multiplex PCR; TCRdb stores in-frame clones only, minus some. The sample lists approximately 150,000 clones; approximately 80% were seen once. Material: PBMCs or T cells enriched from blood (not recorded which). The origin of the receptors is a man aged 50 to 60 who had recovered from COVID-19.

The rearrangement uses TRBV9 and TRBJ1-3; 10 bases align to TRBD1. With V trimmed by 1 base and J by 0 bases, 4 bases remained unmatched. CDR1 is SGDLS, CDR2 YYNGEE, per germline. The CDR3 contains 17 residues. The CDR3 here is CASSVTGQGGSGNTIYF. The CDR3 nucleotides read TGTGCCAGCAGCGTAACCGGACAGGGGGGCTCTGGAAACACCATATATTTT.

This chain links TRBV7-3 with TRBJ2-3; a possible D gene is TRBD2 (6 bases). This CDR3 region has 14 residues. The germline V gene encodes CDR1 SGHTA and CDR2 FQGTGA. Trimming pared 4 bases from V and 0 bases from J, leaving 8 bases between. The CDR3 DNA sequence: TGTGCCAGCAGCTCGGGGGTAAGCACAGATACGCAGTATTTT. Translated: CASSSGVSTDTQYF.

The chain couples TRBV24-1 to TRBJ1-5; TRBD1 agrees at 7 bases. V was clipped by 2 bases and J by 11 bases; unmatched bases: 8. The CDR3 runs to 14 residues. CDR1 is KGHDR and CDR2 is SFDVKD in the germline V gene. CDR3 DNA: TGTGCCACCAGTGATTGGGACAGCCCCGGAGCCCAGCATTTT. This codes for CATSDWDSPGAQHF.

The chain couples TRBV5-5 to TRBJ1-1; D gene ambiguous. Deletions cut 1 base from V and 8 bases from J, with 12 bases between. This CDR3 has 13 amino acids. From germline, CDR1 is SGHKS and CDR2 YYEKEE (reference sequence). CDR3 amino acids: CASSLFGKEEAFF. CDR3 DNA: TGTGCCAGCAGCTTGTTCGGGAAGGAGGAAGCTTTCTTT.

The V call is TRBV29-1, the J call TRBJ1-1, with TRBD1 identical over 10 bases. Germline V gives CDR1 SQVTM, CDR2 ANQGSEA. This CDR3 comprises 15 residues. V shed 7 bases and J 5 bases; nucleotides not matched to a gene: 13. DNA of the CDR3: TGCAGCGCTCGCGCACCGGGACAGGGGAGGACTGAAGCTTTCTTT. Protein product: CSARAPGQGRTEAFF. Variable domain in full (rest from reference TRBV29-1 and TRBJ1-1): SAVISQKPSRDICQRGTSLTIQCQVDSQVTMMFWYRQQPGQSLTLIATANQGSEATYESGFVIDKFPISRPNLTFSTLTVSNMSPEDSSIYLCSARAPGQGRTEAFFGQGTRLTVV.

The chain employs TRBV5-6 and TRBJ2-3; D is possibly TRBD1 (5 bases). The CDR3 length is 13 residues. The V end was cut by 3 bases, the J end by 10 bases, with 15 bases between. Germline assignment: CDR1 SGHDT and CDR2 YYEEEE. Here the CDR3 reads CASSSNRLSAQYF. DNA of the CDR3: TGTGCCAGCAGCTCGAACAGGCTGTCAGCGCAGTATTTT.

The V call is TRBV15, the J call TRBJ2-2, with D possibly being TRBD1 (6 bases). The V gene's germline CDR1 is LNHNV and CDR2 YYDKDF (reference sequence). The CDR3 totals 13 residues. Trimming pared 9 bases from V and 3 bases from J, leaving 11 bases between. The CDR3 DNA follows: TGTGCCACGAGCCCAGGGGACACCGGGGAGCTGTTTTTT. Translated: CATSPGDTGELFF.

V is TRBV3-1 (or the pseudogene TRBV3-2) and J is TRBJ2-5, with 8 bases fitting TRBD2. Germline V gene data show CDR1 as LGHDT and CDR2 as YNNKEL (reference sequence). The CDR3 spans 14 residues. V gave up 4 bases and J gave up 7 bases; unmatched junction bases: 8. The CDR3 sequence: CASSLTSGRGTQYF. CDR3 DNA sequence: TGTGCCAGCAGCCTCACTAGCGGCCGAGGGACCCAGTACTTC.

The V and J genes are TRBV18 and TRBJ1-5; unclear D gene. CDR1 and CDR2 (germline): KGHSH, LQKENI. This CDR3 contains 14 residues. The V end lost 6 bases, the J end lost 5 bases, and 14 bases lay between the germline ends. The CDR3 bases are TGTGCCAGCTCTCCAAACTCGGGTTATCAGCCCCAGCATTTT. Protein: CASSPNSGYQPQHF.

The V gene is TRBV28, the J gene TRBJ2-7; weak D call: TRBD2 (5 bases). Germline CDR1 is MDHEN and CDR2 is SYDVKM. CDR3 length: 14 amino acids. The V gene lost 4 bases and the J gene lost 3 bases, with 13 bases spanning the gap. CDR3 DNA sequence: TGTGCCAGCAGTTCCGGGAATGGACTCTACGAGCAGTACTTC. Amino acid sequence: CASSSGNGLYEQYF.

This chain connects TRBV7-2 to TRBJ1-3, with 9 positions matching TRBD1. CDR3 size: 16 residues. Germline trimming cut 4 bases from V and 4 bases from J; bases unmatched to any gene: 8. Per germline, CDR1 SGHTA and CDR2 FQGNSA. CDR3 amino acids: CASSSKGTGSGNTIYF. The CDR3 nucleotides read TGTGCCAGCAGCTCTAAGGGGACAGGGTCAGGAAACACCATATATTTT. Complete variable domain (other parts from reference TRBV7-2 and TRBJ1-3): GAGVSQSPSNKVTEKGKDVELRCDPISGHTALYWYRQSLGQGLEFLIYFQGNSAPDKSGLPSDRFSAERTGGSVSTLTIQRTQQEDSAVYLCASSSKGTGSGNTIYFGEGSWLTVV.

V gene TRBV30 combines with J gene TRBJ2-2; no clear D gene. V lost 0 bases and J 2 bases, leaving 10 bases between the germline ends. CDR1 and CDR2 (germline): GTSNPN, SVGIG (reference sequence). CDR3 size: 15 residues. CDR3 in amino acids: CAWSVLQANTGELFF. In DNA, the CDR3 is TGTGCCTGGAGTGTTTTGCAGGCAAACACCGGGGAGCTGTTTTTT. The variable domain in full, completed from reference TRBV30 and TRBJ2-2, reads SQTIHQWPATLVQPVGSPLSLECTVEGTSNPNLYWYRQAAGRGLQLLFYSVGIGQISSEVPQNLSASRPQDRQFILSSKKLLLSDSGFYLCAWSVLQANTGELFFGEGSRLTVL.

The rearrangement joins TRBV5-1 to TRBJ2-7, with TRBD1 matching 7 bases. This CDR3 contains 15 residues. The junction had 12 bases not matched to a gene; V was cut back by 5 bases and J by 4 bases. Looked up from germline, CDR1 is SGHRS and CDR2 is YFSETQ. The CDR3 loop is CASSYDHRQGYEQYF. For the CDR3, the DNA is TGCGCCAGCAGTTACGACCACAGACAGGGATACGAGCAGTACTTC.

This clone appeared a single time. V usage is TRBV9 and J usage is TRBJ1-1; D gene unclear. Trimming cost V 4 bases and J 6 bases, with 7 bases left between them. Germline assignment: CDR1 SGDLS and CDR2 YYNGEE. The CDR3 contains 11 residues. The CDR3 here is CASSQEAEAFF. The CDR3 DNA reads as TGTGCCAGCAGCCAAGAGGCTGAAGCTTTCTTT.

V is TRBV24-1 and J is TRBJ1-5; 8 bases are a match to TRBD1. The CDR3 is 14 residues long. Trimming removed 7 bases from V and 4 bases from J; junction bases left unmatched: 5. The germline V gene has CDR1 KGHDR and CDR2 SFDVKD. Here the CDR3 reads CATRDRGDNQPQHF. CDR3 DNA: TGTGCCACCAGAGACAGGGGCGATAATCAGCCCCAGCATTTT.

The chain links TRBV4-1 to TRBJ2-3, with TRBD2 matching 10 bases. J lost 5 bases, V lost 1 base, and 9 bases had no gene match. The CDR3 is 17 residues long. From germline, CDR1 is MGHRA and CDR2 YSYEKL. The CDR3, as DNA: TGCGCCAGCAGCCAAGTTTCTAGCGGGGGAGCGGAAGATACGCAGTATTTT. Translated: CASSQVSSGGAEDTQYF.

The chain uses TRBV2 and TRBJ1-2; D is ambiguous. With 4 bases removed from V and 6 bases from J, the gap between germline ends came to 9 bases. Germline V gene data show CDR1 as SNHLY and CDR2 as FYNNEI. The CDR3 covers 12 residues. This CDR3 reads CASSGPRDGYTF. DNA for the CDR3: TGTGCCAGCAGTGGACCGCGGGATGGCTACACCTTC.

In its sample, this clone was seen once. In DNA form, the CDR3 reads TGTGCCAGCAGCTCGTCCGGGACAGGGAACACTGAAGCTTTCTTT. Its protein product is CASSSSGTGNTEAFF. The rearrangement links TRBV5-8 to TRBJ1-1; 8 nucleotides agree with TRBD1. Germline lookup yields CDR1 SGHTS and CDR2 YDEGEE. The CDR3 is 15 residues long. Trimming at V came to 3 bases and at J to 1 base, leaving 5 bases not matched to a gene. Together with reference TRBV5-8 and TRBJ1-1, the CDR3 gives the full variable domain: EAGVTQSPTHLIKTRGQQATLRCSPISGHTSVYWYQQALGLGLQFLLWYDEGEERNRGNFPPRFSGRQFPNYSSELNVNALELEDSALYLCASSSSGTGNTEAFFGQGTRLTVV.

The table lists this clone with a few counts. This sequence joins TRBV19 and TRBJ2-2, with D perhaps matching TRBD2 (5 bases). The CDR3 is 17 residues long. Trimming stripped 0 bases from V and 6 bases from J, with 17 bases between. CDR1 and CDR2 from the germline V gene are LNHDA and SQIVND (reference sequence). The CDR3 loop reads CASSIDLVRGRAGELFF. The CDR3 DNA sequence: TGTGCCAGTAGTATAGATCTGGTCCGGGGAAGGGCCGGGGAGCTGTTTTTT.